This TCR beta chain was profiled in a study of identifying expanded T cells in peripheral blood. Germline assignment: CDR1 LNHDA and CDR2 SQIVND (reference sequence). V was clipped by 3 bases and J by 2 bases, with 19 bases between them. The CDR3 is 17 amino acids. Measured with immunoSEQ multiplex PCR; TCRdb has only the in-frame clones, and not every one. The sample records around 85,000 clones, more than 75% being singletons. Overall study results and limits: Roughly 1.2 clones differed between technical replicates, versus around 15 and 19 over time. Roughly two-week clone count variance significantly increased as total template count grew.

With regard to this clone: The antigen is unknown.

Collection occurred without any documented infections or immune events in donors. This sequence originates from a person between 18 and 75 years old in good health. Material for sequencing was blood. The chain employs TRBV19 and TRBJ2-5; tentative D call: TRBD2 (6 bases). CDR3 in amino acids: CASSIRVQRVLQETQYF. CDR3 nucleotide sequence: TGTGCCAGTAGTATTAGGGTTCAGCGGGTCCTTCAAGAGACCCAGTACTTC.